The rows below give T cell receptor beta chains drawn from one sample of a study of T cells in Graves' hyperthyroidism and ophthalmopathy. Using its own MiXCR run on the multiplex PCR reads, TCRdb lists one record per CDR3 protein. The sample shows 490,000 or so distinct CDR3 sequences, 16% of them seen only once. Sequenced: blood. These receptors were obtained from a woman in her twenties or thirties with Graves' ophthalmopathy. CDR3s include the opening cysteine and the closing phenylalanine or tryptophan. Clone size appears in some rows only: once, few, many, or a class for an expanded clone.

cdr3_length	v_call	clone_size	cdr3_aa
14	TRBV30	many	CAWSEGWGGTEAFF
15	TRBV19	.	CASSTTGTGGYEQYF
15	TRBV6-2/TRBV6-3	many	CASQKWTSGSNEQFF
14	TRBV5-1	.	CASSSPGYVSEQYF
14	TRBV9	.	CASSVGSYPYEQYF
15	TRBV20-1	many	CSASPGTSRSYEQYF
15	TRBV11-2	many	CASSNTGTVSETQYF
13	TRBV5-4	.	CASSLETGGEQFF
15	TRBV28	many	CASSLWGPQGNEQFF
12	TRBV30	many	CAWGGRNYGYTF
15	TRBV12-3/TRBV12-4	.	CASLSGRGAKNIQYF
16	TRBV28	.	CASSFPRDRTTYEQYF
16	TRBV9	.	CASSVSQRDSQRAQFF
14	TRBV12-3/TRBV12-4	.	CASSRKTGIETQYF
16	TRBV12-3/TRBV12-4	few	CASSDQAGAISYEQYF
14	TRBV7-2	few	CASSLDLTTYEQYF
15	TRBV30	.	CAWRSGTSGTDTQYF
12	TRBV10-2	.	CASRKELGEQFF
13	TRBV7-9	.	CASSLGQGGKLFF
14	TRBV18	many	CASSPKISGDTQYF
15	TRBV7-3	.	CASSPPGQKNNEQFF
16	TRBV20-1	many	CSASSYRDQYTGELFF
15	TRBV9	.	CASSVAGAPPDTQYF